This T cell receptor (beta chain) appears in the sequencing data of a study of cytomegalovirus exposure and HLA in healthy donors. Overall study: Earlier results showed roughly 120 million unique TCR beta sequences derived from 150 million to 200 million T cells.

General study points: The likely explanation for a cluster of highly shared sequence variants was sequencing artifact. Productive status was seen about 87% or about 30% of the time for most TCR beta V segments in an earlier analysis.

From germline, CDR1 is MGHRA and CDR2 YSYEKL. V lost 4 bases, J lost 7 bases, and 6 bases stayed unmatched. This CDR3 contains 15 residues. PCR employed 60 Vbeta and 13 Jbeta primers. Sequencing was performed with immunoSEQ multiplex PCR; in TCRdb, only in-frame clones are kept and a portion is missing. The table for this sample gives 200,000 or so clones. As to this clone: What it binds is unknown.

The chain links TRBV4-1 to TRBJ2-1; 11 bases align to TRBD2. The specimen sequenced was PBMCs. The origin of this receptor is a boy younger than 18 in good health and CMV-seronegative. The CDR3 nucleotides read TGCGCCAGCAGCCCCATAGCGGGGGGGCGGAATGAGCAGTTCTTC. Translated: CASSPIAGGRNEQFF.